The following is a T cell receptor beta chain sequence with its context. The sample is drawn from a study of long-term antiretroviral therapy in people with HIV. Germline V gene lookup returns CDR1 SNHLY and CDR2 FYNNEI. With 6 bases removed from V and 3 bases from J, the gap between germline ends came to 12 bases. The CDR3 extends over 13 amino acids. A v3.0 immunoSEQ assay was performed at survey level. This table comes from immunoSEQ multiplex PCR, and its TCRdb copy is limited to in-frame clones, with some not included. Among about 23,000 clones listed, roughly 87% were seen once. Every donor contributed at least one pre-ART and at least two post-ART PBMC samples.

The receptor was isolated from a man aged 50-60 years with HIV. V gene TRBV2 combines with J gene TRBJ2-7; a weak D match, TRBD2 (5 bases). The starting material was unsorted PBMCs, obtained 0.3 years after starting antiretroviral therapy. The CDR3 DNA follows: TGTGCCAGCAGCCGGACTCTCGTCTACGAGCAGTACTTC. This sequence encodes CASSRTLVYEQYF.